In this sample, the clone carrying this T cell receptor beta chain turned up once. This record belongs to a study of blood T cell repertoires in COVID-19. Across the whole study: The origin of the acute and convalescent COVID-19 samples was the United States, Italy and Spain. T cells, B-cell-depleted T cells, or PBMCs provided the cDNA or gDNA that served as material.

Germline CDR1 reads MNHNY; CDR2 reads SVGAGI (reference sequence). V dropped 6 bases and J dropped 5; count of bases not matched to a gene: 3. This CDR3 comprises 14 residues. Original analysis: Amplification with reference gene primers provided the estimates of nucleated cell counts. Profiling relied on immunoSEQ multiplex PCR, and the TCRdb table lists in-frame clones only, not all of them. V, J and clone size reflect that table, while D and trimming were determined from the DNA. The data hold roughly 360,000 clones, with roughly four fifths observed a single time. This sequence originates from a human donor with acute or convalescent COVID-19. The donor label of this sample is uncertain. Sequenced: peripheral blood. The V gene is TRBV6-6, the J gene TRBJ1-6, with 8 positions matching TRBD1. CDR3 bases: TGTGCCAGCAGACAGGGGGGTAATAATTCACCCCTCCACTTT. It encodes CASRQGGNNSPLHF.